The clone carrying this T cell receptor (beta chain) was observed a few times. An end of the junction does not agree with germline; a read error may underlie this. The sample comes from a study of regulatory T cells in long-lasting Graves disease. Study-level background: Under 3 months of antithyroid drugs had been taken by newly diagnosed Graves' patients.

Time point indicated: newly diagnosed GD, antithyroid drugs for less than 3 months. RNA isolated from PBMCs was used to make the TCR library. Arm-PCR of CDR3 regions with iRepertoire HTBI primers generated TCR beta libraries. TCRdb ran MiXCR on the multiplex PCR reads and lists one entry per CDR3 protein. The sample has about 460,000 distinct CDR3 sequences, around 15% seen once. Germline V CDR1 and CDR2: MNHNS, SASEGT. The CDR3 consists of 15 residues. This sample also appeared in a second study, on T cells in Graves' hyperthyroidism and ophthalmopathy.

The rearrangement uses TRBV6-1 and TRBJ2-2; 7 bases fit TRBD2. This sequence originates from a woman between 50 and 59 years old with Graves disease. The sequencing used peripheral blood mononuclear cells (PBMCs), collected at new diagnosis, from a patient treated with antithyroid drugs. In DNA form, the CDR3 reads TGTGCCAGCAGTGAATTAACGGGAGGATCCGGGGAGCTGTCTTTT. Residues: CASSELTGGSGELSF.